This passage covers 10 T cell receptor beta chains from one sample sequenced in a study of beta chain features in type 1 diabetes. What was sequenced were expressed TCRB transcripts, since all of the isolated RNA had been reverse transcribed. Some clones are missing from TCRdb's copy, which holds only in-frame ones; the method was immunoSEQ multiplex PCR. This sample has fewer than 250,000 clones, with about 71% found just once. Specimen: naive CD4+ T cells from blood. The receptors shown here come from a man younger than 45 in good health.

This chain uses TRBV2 with TRBJ2-3; D is possibly TRBD1 (6 bases). Trimming took off 4 bases at V and 1 base at J, with 12 bases between the two ends. This CDR3 has 15 residues. The germline V gene encodes CDR1 SNHLY and CDR2 FYNNEI. CDR3 residues: CASSVQGSGTDTQYF. CDR3 sequence (DNA): TGTGCCAGCAGTGTACAGGGCTCAGGCACAGATACGCAGTATTTT.

The chain employs TRBV30 and TRBJ1-2; 8 bases line up with TRBD1. Germline CDR1 is GTSNPN and CDR2 is SVGIG (reference sequence). Losses at the gene ends were 5 bases for V and 3 bases for J; bases not matched to a gene: 5. This CDR3 region has 13 residues. This CDR3 reads CAWARGPDYGYTF. Written as DNA, the CDR3 is TGTGCCTGGGCCAGGGGGCCTGACTATGGCTACACCTTC.

This sequence joins TRBV29-1 and TRBJ1-2; D is possibly TRBD1 (6 bases). Trimming removed 5 bases at V and 7 bases at J, with 14 bases between. Germline CDR1 reads SQVTM; CDR2 reads ANQGSEA. The CDR3 is made up of 12 amino acids. In nucleotides, the CDR3 is TGCAGCGTTATCAACAGGGTATTTGGCTACACCTTC. It encodes CSVINRVFGYTF.

This chain links TRBV30 with TRBJ2-7; TRBD2 might be the D (6 bases). Trimming removed 1 base at V and 0 bases at J, with 10 bases between. CDR1 and CDR2 from the germline V gene are GTSNPN and SVGIG (reference sequence). The CDR3 has 14 amino acids. CDR3 protein: CAWSAGGASYEQYF. DNA for the CDR3: TGTGCCTGGAGTGCGGGCGGGGCCTCCTACGAGCAGTACTTC.

The J gene is TRBJ2-7, the V gene TRBV5-4; 9 bases align to TRBD2. Germline V gene data show CDR1 as SGHNT and CDR2 as YYREEE (reference sequence). V gave up 5 bases and J gave up 6 bases; unmatched junction bases: 9. The CDR3 is 14 amino acids. The CDR3, as DNA: TGTGCCAGCAGACATCTAGCGGGACCTTCCGAGCAGTACTTC. Its protein product is CASRHLAGPSEQYF.

Concerning this clone: Other DNA sequences from this sample encode an identical CDR3 as well. The chain has TRBV30 and TRBJ2-5; D uncertain. V was cut by 0 bases and J by 1 base, with 6 bases left in between. The germline gives CDR1 GTSNPN, CDR2 SVGIG (reference sequence). This CDR3 is built from 13 residues. The CDR3 nucleotides are TGTGCCTGGAGTGTACTGTTCCAAGAGACCCAGTACTTC. This gives the protein CAWSVLFQETQYF.

A few counts support this clone. V gene TRBV7-2 combines with J gene TRBJ2-1, with a weak D call TRBD2 (7 bases). V lost 1 base and J 4 bases, leaving 11 bases between the germline ends. Germline lookup yields CDR1 SGHTA and CDR2 FQGNSA. CDR3 size: 15 residues. The CDR3 region is CASSLDSGTYNEQFF. The CDR3 nucleotides read TGTGCCAGCAGCTTAGACAGCGGGACATACAATGAGCAGTTCTTC.

Only one count was recorded for this clone. The junction and the germline gene differ at one end; a read error may be behind it. The chain is built from TRBV2 and TRBJ2-1, with D unresolved. This CDR3 has 14 amino acids. Germline-derived CDR1 and CDR2 are SNHLY and FYNNEI. DNA of the CDR3: TGTGCCAGCAGGTTAAGGTTCTCCGACAATGAGCAGTTCTTC. This gives the protein CASRLRFSDNEQFF. Full variable domain (rest looked up from reference TRBV2 and TRBJ2-1): EPEVTQTPSHQVTQMGQEVILRCVPISNHLYFYWYRQILGQKVEFLVSFYNNEISEKSEIFDDQFSVERPDGSNFTLKIRSTKLEDSAMYFCASRLRFSDNEQFFGPGTRLTVL.

The rearrangement links TRBV30 to TRBJ2-1; 10 bases agree with TRBD2. The V gene's germline CDR1 is GTSNPN and CDR2 SVGIG (reference sequence). J lost 7 bases, V lost 3 bases, and 9 bases had no gene match. The CDR3 spans 15 residues. The chain's CDR3 is CAWSVRAGGLNEQFF. The CDR3 DNA reads TGTGCCTGGAGCGTTAGAGCGGGAGGGCTGAATGAGCAGTTCTTC.

The J gene is TRBJ2-3, the V gene TRBV4-2; weak D call: TRBD2 (5 bases). V lost 0 bases and J lost 8, with 15 bases in between. The CDR3 contains 15 residues. Germline CDR1 reads LGHNA; CDR2 reads YNFKEQ. CDR3 protein: CASSQDFGGRVTQYF. CDR3 DNA sequence: TGTGCCAGCAGCCAAGATTTTGGCGGGCGGGTTACGCAGTATTTT.